The rows below give T cell receptor beta chains drawn from one sample of a study of human T cells and chemical hapten exposure. One entry per CDR3 protein results from TCRdb running MiXCR on the RACE reads. The sample contains 180,000 or so distinct CDR3 sequences, about 15% of which appear only once. The sample consisted of whole blood, taken in connection with sensitization to the hapten diphenylcyclopropenone (DPC). The receptors shown here come from a woman in her twenties or thirties with alopecia areata. Some clones in this sample may be carry-over from other donors' samples. Each CDR3 is given with its conserved first and last residue. A D gene is named only where the DNA matches it firmly. Only part of the rows carry a size: once, few, many, or a class if the clone is expanded.

size: many
V: TRBV2
D: -
J: TRBJ2-7
CDR3: CASSEAQGHSSYEQYF
DNA: TGTGCCAGCAGTGAAGCTCAGGGACACAGCTCCTACGAGCAGTACTTC

size: many
V: TRBV20-1
D: -
J: TRBJ1-2
CDR3: CSASLTNLVGGYTF
DNA: TGCAGTGCTTCGTTGACAAATCTGGTGGGCGGCTACACCTTC

size: -
V: TRBV12-3/TRBV12-4
D: -
J: TRBJ2-3
CDR3: CASSPTSDTQYF
DNA: TGTGCCAGCAGTCCGACAAGCGATACGCAGTATTTT

size: few
V: TRBV19
D: -
J: TRBJ1-5
CDR3: CASSIPGRGLQPQHF
DNA: TGTGCCAGTAGTATCCCGGGCAGGGGCCTTCAGCCCCAGCATTTT

size: many
V: TRBV5-1
D: -
J: TRBJ1-1
CDR3: CASSLKQNTEAFF
DNA: TGCGCCAGCAGCTTGAAACAGAACACTGAAGCTTTCTTT

size: few
V: TRBV10-2
D: -
J: TRBJ1-1
CDR3: CASSGTTYTEAFF
DNA: TGCGCCAGCAGTGGGACGACTTACACTGAAGCTTTCTTT

size: many
V: TRBV12-3/TRBV12-4
D: TRBD2
J: TRBJ2-2
CDR3: CASSSSPGLALPGELFF
DNA: TGTGCCAGCAGTTCCAGCCCGGGACTAGCGCTCCCCGGGGAGCTGTTTTTT

size: few
V: TRBV5-1
D: -
J: TRBJ1-1
CDR3: CASRAGFRKDTEAFF
DNA: TGCGCCAGCAGGGCAGGGTTTAGGAAAGACACTGAAGCTTTCTTT

size: -
V: TRBV2
D: TRBD1
J: TRBJ1-1
CDR3: CASSGTGGEAFF
DNA: TGTGCCAGCAGCGGGACAGGGGGGGAAGCTTTCTTT

size: -
V: TRBV28
D: -
J: TRBJ1-2
CDR3: CASVGNYGYTF
DNA: TGTGCCAGCGTAGGAAACTATGGCTACACCTTC

size: few
V: TRBV5-5
D: TRBD2
J: TRBJ2-7
CDR3: CASNPRPGGSREQYF
DNA: TGTGCCAGCAACCCCAGACCGGGGGGGTCCCGCGAGCAGTACTTC

size: many
V: TRBV20-1
D: -
J: TRBJ1-4
CDR3: CSASDSDATNEKLFF
DNA: TGCAGTGCTTCCGACAGTGATGCAACTAATGAAAAACTGTTTTTT

size: few
V: TRBV7-2
D: -
J: TRBJ2-1
CDR3: CASSLGGSTYNEQFF
DNA: TGTGCCAGCAGCTTAGGGGGCAGCACCTACAATGAGCAGTTCTTC

size: few
V: TRBV20-1
D: TRBD1
J: TRBJ2-7
CDR3: CSASGTGYYEQYF
DNA: TGCAGTGCTTCCGGGACAGGGTATTACGAGCAGTACTTC

size: -
V: TRBV18
D: TRBD1
J: TRBJ1-3
CDR3: CASSPPSRTGSSGNTIYF
DNA: TGTGCCAGCTCACCACCTTCTCGGACAGGGAGCTCTGGAAACACCATATATTTT

size: -
V: TRBV6-2/TRBV6-3
D: -
J: TRBJ1-2
CDR3: CASSYSAQRGYGYTF
DNA: TGTGCCAGCAGTTACTCGGCCCAGCGGGGCTATGGCTACACCTTC

size: many
V: TRBV9
D: TRBD1
J: TRBJ1-4
CDR3: CASSSRTGTGEKLFF
DNA: TGTGCCAGCAGCTCGCGGACAGGGACAGGAGAAAAACTGTTTTTT

size: few
V: TRBV20-1
D: -
J: TRBJ2-2
CDR3: CSAVHREGSTGELFF
DNA: TGCAGTGCTGTCCACAGGGAGGGGTCCACCGGGGAGCTGTTTTTT

size: many
V: TRBV9
D: -
J: TRBJ1-5
CDR3: CASSVGGVFNQPQHF
DNA: TGTGCCAGCAGCGTTGGGGGTGTTTTCAATCAGCCCCAGCATTTT

size: -
V: TRBV11-2
D: -
J: TRBJ2-2
CDR3: CASSVGRTGELFF
DNA: TGTGCCAGCAGCGTAGGACGCACCGGGGAGCTGTTTTTT

size: few
V: TRBV6-2/TRBV6-3
D: TRBD1
J: TRBJ1-5
CDR3: CASSYAIGTGLYSNQPQHF
DNA: TGTGCCAGCAGTTACGCTATCGGGACAGGCCTTTATAGCAATCAGCCCCAGCATTTT

size: few
V: TRBV11-1
D: -
J: TRBJ2-5
CDR3: CASSLEGLETQYF
DNA: TGTGCCAGCAGCTTAGAAGGGCTGGAGACCCAGTACTTC

size: few
V: TRBV4-3
D: -
J: TRBJ1-2
CDR3: CASSHQGQNYGYTF
DNA: TGCGCCAGCAGCCACCAAGGACAGAACTATGGCTACACCTTC

size: few
V: TRBV30
D: -
J: TRBJ1-5
CDR3: CAWSPERDQPQHF
DNA: TGTGCCTGGAGCCCCGAAAGGGATCAGCCCCAGCATTTT

size: many
V: TRBV10-2
D: -
J: TRBJ1-3
CDR3: CASRGLLGNTIYF
DNA: TGCGCCAGCAGGGGACTTCTCGGAAACACCATATATTTT

size: many
V: TRBV7-2
D: -
J: TRBJ2-7
CDR3: CASSLALNSYEQYF
DNA: TGTGCCAGCAGCTTAGCATTGAACTCCTACGAGCAGTACTTC

size: many
V: TRBV7-9
D: -
J: TRBJ1-1
CDR3: CASSLAVGMNTEAFF
DNA: TGTGCCAGCAGCTTAGCTGTCGGAATGAACACTGAAGCTTTCTTT

size: few
V: TRBV29-1
D: -
J: TRBJ1-1
CDR3: CSANQIAGTEAFF
DNA: TGCAGCGCAAACCAGATCGCTGGCACTGAAGCTTTCTTT

size: -
V: TRBV6-2/TRBV6-3
D: TRBD2
J: TRBJ2-3
CDR3: CASSYALAGGLTDTQYF
DNA: TGTGCCAGCAGTTACGCGCTAGCGGGGGGACTCACAGATACGCAGTATTTT

size: -
V: TRBV7-9
D: -
J: TRBJ2-2
CDR3: CASSLTAGTNTGELFF
DNA: TGTGCCAGCAGCTTAACAGCAGGGACGAACACCGGGGAGCTGTTTTTT

size: -
V: TRBV4-3
D: -
J: TRBJ2-2
CDR3: CASSQIAGGELFF
DNA: TGCGCCAGCAGCCAAATTGCGGGCGGGGAGCTGTTTTTT

size: once
V: TRBV7-2
D: -
J: TRBJ1-6
CDR3: CASRTASSYNSPLHF
DNA: TGTGCCAGCAGGACAGCGAGCTCCTATAATTCACCCCTCCACTTT

size: -
V: TRBV6-6
D: TRBD1
J: TRBJ1-2
CDR3: CACKGQHNYGYTF
DNA: TGTGCCTGCAAGGGACAGCATAACTATGGCTACACCTTC

size: -
V: TRBV2
D: -
J: TRBJ1-4
CDR3: CASSDQATNEKLFF
DNA: TGTGCCAGCAGTGATCAGGCAACTAATGAAAAACTGTTTTTT

size: -
V: TRBV3-1
D: TRBD1
J: TRBJ1-2
CDR3: CASSQNRGYYGYTF
DNA: TGTGCCAGCAGCCAGAACAGGGGGTACTATGGCTACACCTTC

size: many
V: TRBV14
D: TRBD2
J: TRBJ2-7
CDR3: CASSPGTRVEQYF
DNA: TGTGCCAGCAGCCCCGGGACTAGAGTTGAGCAGTACTTC

size: few
V: TRBV5-1
D: -
J: TRBJ1-4
CDR3: CASSPSGVGEKLFF
DNA: TGCGCCAGCAGCCCCTCGGGGGTGGGTGAAAAACTGTTTTTT

size: few
V: TRBV28
D: -
J: TRBJ1-1
CDR3: CASRRERYAFF
DNA: TGTGCCAGCAGAAGGGAAAGATACGCTTTCTTT

size: few
V: TRBV7-2
D: TRBD1
J: TRBJ2-3
CDR3: CASSLVDRAQDTQYF
DNA: TGTGCCAGCAGCTTAGTGGACAGGGCCCAAGATACGCAGTATTTT

size: -
V: TRBV7-9
D: -
J: TRBJ2-3
CDR3: CASSLGRANPDTQYF
DNA: TGTGCCAGCAGCTTAGGCCGTGCGAACCCAGATACGCAGTATTTT

size: few
V: TRBV5-1
D: -
J: TRBJ2-1
CDR3: CASSLDVSSYNEQFF
DNA: TGCGCCAGCAGCTTGGACGTTAGCTCCTACAATGAGCAGTTCTTC

size: -
V: TRBV7-2
D: -
J: TRBJ2-5
CDR3: CASSRRYDQETQYF
DNA: TGTGCCAGCAGCCGCCGCTATGATCAAGAGACCCAGTACTTC

size: -
V: TRBV24-1
D: TRBD1
J: TRBJ2-7
CDR3: CATQGQNPYEQYF
DNA: TGTGCCACCCAGGGACAGAATCCCTACGAGCAGTACTTC

size: few
V: TRBV7-2
D: TRBD1
J: TRBJ1-6
CDR3: CASSLAKVQGAGNSPLHF
DNA: TGTGCCAGCAGCTTAGCGAAGGTACAGGGGGCCGGTAATTCACCCCTCCACTTT

size: -
V: TRBV19
D: -
J: TRBJ2-5
CDR3: CASSKNRAAETQYF
DNA: TGTGCCAGTAGTAAGAACAGGGCTGCCGAGACCCAGTACTTC

size: few
V: TRBV6-4
D: TRBD2
J: TRBJ2-3
CDR3: CASSDPITSAGTDTQYF
DNA: TGTGCCAGCAGCGATCCGATTACTAGCGCCGGCACAGATACGCAGTATTTT

size: few
V: TRBV5-8
D: -
J: TRBJ1-6
CDR3: CASSLEGRGLEFGSPLHF
DNA: TGTGCCAGCAGCTTGGAGGGCAGGGGTTTGGAATTCGGTTCACCCCTCCACTTT

size: -
V: TRBV6-5
D: TRBD2
J: TRBJ2-5
CDR3: CASSRSGRETQYF
DNA: TGTGCCAGCAGTCGTAGCGGGAGGGAGACCCAGTACTTC

size: many
V: TRBV5-6
D: -
J: TRBJ1-5
CDR3: CASSSRENQPQHF
DNA: TGTGCCAGCAGCTCCAGGGAGAATCAGCCCCAGCATTTT

size: -
V: TRBV19
D: -
J: TRBJ1-4
CDR3: CASSIVETAGEKLFF
DNA: TGTGCCAGTAGTATAGTGGAGACAGCGGGCGAAAAACTGTTTTTT

size: many
V: TRBV28
D: TRBD1
J: TRBJ1-5
CDR3: CASSPYSPGTGGVQPQHF
DNA: TGTGCCAGCAGTCCTTACTCCCCGGGGACAGGGGGCGTTCAGCCCCAGCATTTT

size: -
V: TRBV3-1
D: -
J: TRBJ2-5
CDR3: CASSLSPIQETQYF
DNA: TGTGCCAGCAGCCTAAGCCCGATCCAAGAGACCCAGTACTTC

size: -
V: TRBV28
D: TRBD2
J: TRBJ2-3
CDR3: CASNPSGSLTDTQYF
DNA: TGTGCCAGCAACCCTAGCGGGAGTCTGACAGATACGCAGTATTTT

size: many
V: TRBV7-9
D: TRBD1
J: TRBJ2-2
CDR3: CASSREGAIGELFF
DNA: TGTGCCAGCAGCCGAGAGGGGGCTATCGGGGAGCTGTTTTTT

size: -
V: TRBV28
D: -
J: TRBJ2-7
CDR3: CATTGTVPYEQYF
DNA: TGTGCCACCACGGGTACGGTCCCCTACGAGCAGTACTTC